This TCR beta chain was captured in a study of blood T cell repertoires in COVID-19. Overall study context: The United States, Italy and Spain supplied acute and convalescent COVID-19 samples. The cDNA or gDNA used as material had been derived from T cells, B-cell-depleted T cells, or PBMCs.

This clone was detected only once. In the original processing: For nucleated cells, counts were estimated from reference gene primer amplification. The repertoire was sequenced with immunoSEQ multiplex PCR; TCRdb's copy has only in-frame clones and lacks some. The D gene and trimming were derived from the DNA, and the V and J assignments and clone size from that table. The sample has around 260,000 clones, 75% to 90% seen once; the top ten hold about 2%. The CDR3 covers 15 residues. From germline, CDR1 is SGHDN and CDR2 FVKESK. The V segment lost 1 base and the J segment 3 bases; nucleotides outside the gene matches: 5.

The sequencing sample was made of peripheral blood. This clonotype was sampled from a man aged 25-45 years with active or convalescent COVID-19. V and J are TRBV14 and TRBJ2-7, with 8 positions matching TRBD2. The CDR3 region is CASSQAGRDGYEQYF. DNA for the CDR3: TGTGCCAGCAGCCAAGCCGGGAGGGATGGCTACGAGCAGTACTTC.